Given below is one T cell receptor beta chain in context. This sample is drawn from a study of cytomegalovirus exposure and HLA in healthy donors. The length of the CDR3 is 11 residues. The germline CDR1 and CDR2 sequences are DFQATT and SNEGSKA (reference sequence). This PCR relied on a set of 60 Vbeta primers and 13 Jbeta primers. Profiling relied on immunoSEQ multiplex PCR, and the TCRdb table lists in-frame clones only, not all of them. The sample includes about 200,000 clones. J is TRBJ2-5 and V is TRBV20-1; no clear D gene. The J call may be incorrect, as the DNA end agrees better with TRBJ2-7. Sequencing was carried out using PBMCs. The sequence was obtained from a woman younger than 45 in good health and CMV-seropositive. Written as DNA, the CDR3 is TGCAGTGCACTCCCCCCCTACGAGCAGTACTTC. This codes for CSALPPYEQYF.